This T cell receptor beta chain was captured by sequencing in a study of T-cell reconstitution after alpha-beta-depleted transplantation in children. TCRbeta library preparation incorporated unique molecular identifiers. TCRdb recomputed calls from the PCR reads with MiXCR, one row per CDR3 protein. This table holds about 640,000 distinct CDR3 sequences, approximately 17% found once. V shed 4 bases and J shed 3 bases, with 21 bases lying between them. The CDR3 length is 17 residues. Per germline, CDR1 ENHRY and CDR2 SYGVKD. This clonotype was seen many times. The source is a human donor who donated a stem cell graft to a child with acute myeloid leukemia. The material sequenced was PBMCs from the stem cell graft donor, taken from the stem cell graft. The V call is TRBV10-3, the J call TRBJ1-1; D unclear. The CDR3 loop reads CAISGWATGHQDTEAFF. Here the CDR3 DNA reads TGTGCCATCAGTGGATGGGCAACCGGGCACCAAGACACTGAAGCTTTCTTT.